A single sample gave rise to the 6 T cell receptor beta chains below, sequenced in a study of CD8+CD57+ T cells in acquired aplastic anemia (dated by TCRdb to the late 2010s). This sample was sequenced with an Illumina HiSeq 2000. Genomic DNA was used as template for profiling of TCR beta VDJ combinations and CDR3 sequences. Starting from the raw public reads, TCRdb applied fastp trimming at Q25, assembled clones with MiXCR and retained in-frame beta chains. Rows with one shared CDR3 protein collapse into an entry with the most common genes and DNA. The sample includes approximately 180,000 distinct CDR3 sequences, with 45% to 55% observed a single time. The ten largest clonotypes hold roughly 1.2% of the sample. Flow cytometry had shown CD8+CD57+ cell expansion in the patients selected for sequencing. The source material was sorted CD4+, CD8+, or CD8+CD57+ T cells (not recorded which) from PBMCs. Receptors were obtained from a human donor with aplastic anemia.

This clonotype was detected ten times or more. The chain combines TRBV11-2 with TRBJ2-7; the D gene is possibly TRBD2 (7 bases). V gave up 3 bases and J gave up 4 bases, with 10 bases separating them. The CDR3 runs to 13 residues. Germline CDR1 is SGHAT and CDR2 is FQNNGV. The CDR3 is CASSLGGPYEQYF. The CDR3 DNA reads as TGTGCCAGCAGCTTGGGGGGGCCGTACGAGCAGTACTTC.

The chain recombines TRBV2 with TRBJ1-1; 8 bases line up with TRBD1. Germline CDR1 reads SNHLY; CDR2 reads FYNNEI. V shed 7 bases and J 7 bases; nucleotides not matched to a gene: 5. CDR3 length equals 12 residues. The CDR3 DNA sequence: TGTGCCAGCATCGGACAGGGTGGTGAAGCTTTCTTT. It yields the protein CASIGQGGEAFF.

In this sample, this clonotype turned up many times. The chain joins TRBV7-9 to TRBJ1-2; D remains unclear. This CDR3 region has 13 residues. The germline gives CDR1 SEHNR, CDR2 FQNEAQ (reference sequence). Trimming stripped 4 bases from V and 7 bases from J, with 13 bases between. CDR3 sequence: CASSSAAGPGYTF. The CDR3 DNA follows: TGTGCCAGCAGCTCCGCGGCCGGGCCTGGCTACACCTTC.

The chain has TRBV2 and TRBJ2-3; 16 nucleotides match TRBD2. Germline V lookup: CDR1 SNHLY, CDR2 FYNNEI. The V gene end was trimmed by 4 bases and the J gene end by 4 bases; junction bases not matched to a gene: 5. CDR3 length: 17 amino acids. The CDR3 DNA reads TGTGCCAGCAGTGCGGGACTAGCGGGGGGGCCTCCAGATACGCAGTATTTT. Protein: CASSAGLAGGPPDTQYF.

The chain employs TRBV10-2 and TRBJ2-7, with 8 bases that match TRBD2. The CDR3 sequence is 15 residues long. V shed 3 bases, J shed 0 bases, and the junction held 4 bases outside the gene matches. Germline CDR1 is WSHSY and CDR2 is SAAADI. For the CDR3, the DNA is TGCGCCAGCAGTGAAAGAAGCGGGAGCTCCTACGAGCAGTACTTC. This gives the protein CASSERSGSSYEQYF.

The chain has TRBV5-1 and TRBJ2-5; D is ambiguous. V was cut by 3 bases and J by 2 bases, with 11 bases left in between. Germline-derived CDR1 and CDR2 are SGHRS and YFSETQ. CDR3 size: 14 residues. For the CDR3, the DNA is TGCGCCAGCAGCTCTGGACGGAATCAAGAGACCCAGTACTTC. Its translation is CASSSGRNQETQYF. Filled out from reference TRBV5-1 and TRBJ2-5, the complete variable domain reads KAGVTQTPRYLIKTRGQQVTLSCSPISGHRSVSWYQQTPGQGLQFLFEYFSETQRNKGNFPGRFSGRQFSNSRSEMNVSTLELGDSALYLCASSSGRNQETQYFGPGTRLLVL.